The clone carrying this T cell receptor (beta chain) has a count of ten or more. The V end lost 3 bases, the J end lost 11 bases, and 14 bases lay between the germline ends. CDR1 MDHEN and CDR2 SYDVKM come from the germline V gene. The CDR3 contains 14 residues. This record comes from a study of regulatory T cells in long-lasting Graves disease. To make TCR beta libraries, researchers used iRepertoire HTBI primers and Arm-PCR of CDR3 regions. TCRdb analysed the multiplex PCR reads with MiXCR anew, one entry per CDR3 protein. This table has a few hundred thousand distinct CDR3 sequences, less than 15% appearing once. The time point is: newly diagnosed GD, antithyroid drugs for less than 3 months. From RNA extracted from PBMCs, the TCR library was made. In addition, the sample was reused for a study of T cells in Graves' hyperthyroidism and ophthalmopathy. As that report states: With a duration under 2 months, the hyperthyroidism was newly diagnosed in patients aged 18 to 65.

The chain recombines TRBV28 with TRBJ1-6; a weak D match, TRBD1 (6 bases). This specimen consisted of peripheral blood mononuclear cells (PBMCs), obtained at new diagnosis, from a patient treated with antithyroid drugs. The receptor's source is a woman aged 45-65 years with Graves disease. The chain's CDR3 is CASSFLGGLAPLHF. The CDR3 region has the DNA TGTGCCAGCAGTTTTCTTGGGGGGCTGGCACCCCTCCACTTT.